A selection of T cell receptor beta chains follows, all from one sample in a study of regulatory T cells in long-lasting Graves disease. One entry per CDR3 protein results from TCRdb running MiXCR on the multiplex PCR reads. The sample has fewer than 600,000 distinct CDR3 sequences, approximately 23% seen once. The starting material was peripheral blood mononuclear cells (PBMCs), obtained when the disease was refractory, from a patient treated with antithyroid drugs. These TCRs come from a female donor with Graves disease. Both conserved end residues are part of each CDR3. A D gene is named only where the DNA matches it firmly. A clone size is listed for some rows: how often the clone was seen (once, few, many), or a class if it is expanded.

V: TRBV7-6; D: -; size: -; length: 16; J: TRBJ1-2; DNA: TGTGCCAGCAGCGCCCGGGTGGGACAAGCTAACTATGGCTACACCTTC; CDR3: CASSARVGQANYGYTF
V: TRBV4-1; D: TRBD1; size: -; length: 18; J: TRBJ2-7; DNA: TGCGCCAGCAGCCAAGGATCGGCCAACCGGGACAGTTCCTACGAGCAGTACTTC; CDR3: CASSQGSANRDSSYEQYF
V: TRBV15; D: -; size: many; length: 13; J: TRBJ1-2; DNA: TGTGCCACCAGCAGAGCGGGGTTGGATGGCTACACCTTC; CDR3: CATSRAGLDGYTF
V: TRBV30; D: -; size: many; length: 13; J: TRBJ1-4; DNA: TGTGCCTGGAGAGGGGGACCTAATGAAAAACTGTTTTTT; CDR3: CAWRGGPNEKLFF
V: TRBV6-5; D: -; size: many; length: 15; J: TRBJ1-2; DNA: TGTGCCAGCAGTTACTCCCCCCAGGTCTCGAATGGCTACACCTTC; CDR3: CASSYSPQVSNGYTF
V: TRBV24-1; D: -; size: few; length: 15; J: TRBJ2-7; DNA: TGTGCCACCAGTGATTCTCAGGCGCCTATCTACGAGCAGTACTTC; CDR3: CATSDSQAPIYEQYF
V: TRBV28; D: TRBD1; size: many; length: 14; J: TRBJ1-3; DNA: TGTGCCAGCAGTCTAGACAGGGGGCCAAACACCATATATTTT; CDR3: CASSLDRGPNTIYF
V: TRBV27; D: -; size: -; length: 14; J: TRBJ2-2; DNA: TGTGCCAGCAGAGGTCAGATAAACACCGGGGAGCTGTTTTTT; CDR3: CASRGQINTGELFF
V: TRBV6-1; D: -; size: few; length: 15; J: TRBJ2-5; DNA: TGTGCCAGCAGCTCGAAGGGGGGGGGGGTCCAGACCCAGTACTTC; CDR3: CASSSKGGGVQTQYF
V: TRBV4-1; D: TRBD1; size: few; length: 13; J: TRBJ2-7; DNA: TGCGCCAGCAGCCCGGGACAGGGCTTCGAGCAGTACTTC; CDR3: CASSPGQGFEQYF
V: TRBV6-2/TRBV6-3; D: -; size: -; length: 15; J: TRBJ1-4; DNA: TGTGCCAGCAGTTACCGAGACCCGGCGGGTGAAAAACTGTTTTTT; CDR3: CASSYRDPAGEKLFF
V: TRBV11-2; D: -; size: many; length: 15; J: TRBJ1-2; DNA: TGTGCCAGCAGCTTAGGATTGACCAGGGGCTATGGCTACACCTTC; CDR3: CASSLGLTRGYGYTF
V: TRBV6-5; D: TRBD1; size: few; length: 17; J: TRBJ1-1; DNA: TGTGCCAGCAGTTACCAGGTCCCACAGGGGGCGAACACTGAAGCTTTCTTT; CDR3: CASSYQVPQGANTEAFF
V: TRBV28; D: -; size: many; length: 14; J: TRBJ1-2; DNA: TGTGCCAGCAGTTTTGGGCAGGGTAACTATGGCTACACCTTC; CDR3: CASSFGQGNYGYTF
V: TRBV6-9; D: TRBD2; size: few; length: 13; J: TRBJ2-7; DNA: TGTGCCAGCAGTTACACTAGCGCCTACGAGCAGTACTTC; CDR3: CASSYTSAYEQYF
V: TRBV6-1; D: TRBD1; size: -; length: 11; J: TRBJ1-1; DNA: TGTGCCAGCAGTCAGGGACAGTTGGCTTTCTTT; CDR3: CASSQGQLAFF
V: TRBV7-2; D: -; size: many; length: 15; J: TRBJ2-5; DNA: TGTGCCAGCAGCCCGCAGGCGACACAGAAAGAGACCCAGTACTTC; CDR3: CASSPQATQKETQYF
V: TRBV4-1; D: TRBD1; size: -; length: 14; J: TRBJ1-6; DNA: TGCGCCAGCAGCCCAGGGACAGGGGAATCACCCCTCCACTTT; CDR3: CASSPGTGESPLHF
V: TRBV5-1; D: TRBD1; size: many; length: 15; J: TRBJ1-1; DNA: TGCGCCAGCAGCGCGACAGTACTACAGGGGACTGAAGCTTTCTTT; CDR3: CASSATVLQGTEAFF
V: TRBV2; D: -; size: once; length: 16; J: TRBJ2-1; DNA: TGTGCCAGCAGTGAAAGGGCCCCGAGCTCCTACAATGAGCAGTTCTTC; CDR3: CASSERAPSSYNEQFF
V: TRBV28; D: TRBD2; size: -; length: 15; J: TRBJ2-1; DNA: TGTGCCAGCAGTTTATCCCCAGCGGGAGCTTATGAGCAGTTCTTC; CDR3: CASSLSPAGAYEQFF
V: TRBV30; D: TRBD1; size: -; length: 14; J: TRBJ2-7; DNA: TGTGCCTGCCACCAGGACAGGAATACCTACGAGCAGTACTTC; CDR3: CACHQDRNTYEQYF
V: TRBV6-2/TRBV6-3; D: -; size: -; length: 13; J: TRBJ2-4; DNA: TGTGCCAGCAGCCCCATGGGGGCCCATTCTCAGTACTTC; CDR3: CASSPMGAHSQYF
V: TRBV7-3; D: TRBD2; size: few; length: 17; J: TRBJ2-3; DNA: TGTGCCAGCAGCTTACTCGGATCTAGCGGGACGGGAGATACGCAGTATTTT; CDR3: CASSLLGSSGTGDTQYF
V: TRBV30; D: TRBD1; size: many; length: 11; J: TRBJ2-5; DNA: TGTGCCTGGGGCAGGGGGGAGACCCAGTACTTC; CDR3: CAWGRGETQYF
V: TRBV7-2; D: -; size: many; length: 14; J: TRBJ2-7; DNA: TGTGCCAGCAGCTTAGCCGGTAGCCTCTACGAGCAGTACTTC; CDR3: CASSLAGSLYEQYF
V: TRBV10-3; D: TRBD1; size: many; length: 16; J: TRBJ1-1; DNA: TGTGCCATCAGTGAGTCCAGTCCCGGGACAGGAGCTGAAGCTTTCTTT; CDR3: CAISESSPGTGAEAFF
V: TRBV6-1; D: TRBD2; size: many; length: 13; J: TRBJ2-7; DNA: TGTGCCAGCGGGCCGGGACTAGACTACGAGCAGTACTTC; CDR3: CASGPGLDYEQYF
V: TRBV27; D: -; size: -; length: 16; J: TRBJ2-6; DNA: TGTGCCAGCAGTTCAGGGGCTGTCTCTGGGGCCAACGTCCTGACTTTC; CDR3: CASSSGAVSGANVLTF
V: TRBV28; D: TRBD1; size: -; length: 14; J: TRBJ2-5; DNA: TGTGCCAGCAGTCCGGGACAGGGGCGAAAGACCCAGTACTTC; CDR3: CASSPGQGRKTQYF
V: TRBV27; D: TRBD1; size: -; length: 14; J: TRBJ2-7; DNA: TGTGCCAGCAGTATGACAGGGGGCTCAGGTGAGCAGTACTTC; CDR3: CASSMTGGSGEQYF
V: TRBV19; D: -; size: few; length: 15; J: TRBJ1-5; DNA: TGTGCCAGTAGTATAGATAGGGACCCAGATCAGCCCCAGCATTTT; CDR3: CASSIDRDPDQPQHF
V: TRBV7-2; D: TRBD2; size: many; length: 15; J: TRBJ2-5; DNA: TGTGCCAGCAGTATAGCGGGGGCCAAGAATGAGACCCAGTACTTC; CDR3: CASSIAGAKNETQYF
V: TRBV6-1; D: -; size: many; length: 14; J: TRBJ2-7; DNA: TGTGCCAGCAGAAGGGGGGCATTCTCCTACGAGCAGTACTTC; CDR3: CASRRGAFSYEQYF
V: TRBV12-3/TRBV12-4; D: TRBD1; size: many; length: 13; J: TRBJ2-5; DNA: TGTGCCAGCTGGACAGGGGTTAAGGAGACCCAGTACTTC; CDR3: CASWTGVKETQYF
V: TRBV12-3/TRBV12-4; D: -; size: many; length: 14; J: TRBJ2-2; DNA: TGTGCCAGCCTGGGACAAGCGAACACCGGGGAGCTGTTTTTT; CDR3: CASLGQANTGELFF
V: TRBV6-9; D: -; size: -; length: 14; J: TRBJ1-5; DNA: TGTGCCAGCAGTTACGGACAGACCAATCAGCCCCAGCATTTT; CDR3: CASSYGQTNQPQHF
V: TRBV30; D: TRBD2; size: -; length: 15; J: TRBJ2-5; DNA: TGTGCCTGGAGAAACACCGGACTAGCGGGGGAGACCCAGTACTTC; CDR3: CAWRNTGLAGETQYF
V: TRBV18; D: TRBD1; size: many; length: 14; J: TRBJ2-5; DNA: TGTGCCAGCAGCCAAGGACAGGGGATGGGGACCCAGTACTTC; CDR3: CASSQGQGMGTQYF
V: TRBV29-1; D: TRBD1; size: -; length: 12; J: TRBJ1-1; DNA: TGCAGCGTTGGCAGGGGGAGTACTGAAGCTTTCTTT; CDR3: CSVGRGSTEAFF
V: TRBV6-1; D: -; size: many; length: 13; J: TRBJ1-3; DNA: TGTGCCAGCTTTCTGGTTGCAGGAAACACCATATATTTT; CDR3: CASFLVAGNTIYF
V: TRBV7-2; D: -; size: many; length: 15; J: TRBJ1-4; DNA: TGTGCCAGCAGCGACACCCGAGGCTCTAATGAAAAACTGTTTTTT; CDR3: CASSDTRGSNEKLFF